Below, 22 T cell receptor beta chains from the same sample are listed, as sequenced in a study of blood T cell repertoires in COVID-19. The method was immunoSEQ multiplex PCR; TCRdb's version includes in-frame clones alone and lacks a portion of them. The sample has 180,000 or so clones, around 85% seen once. The source material was PBMCs or T cells enriched from blood (not recorded which). The receptor source for this set is a middle-aged man who had recovered from COVID-19.

Many counts were recorded for this clone. The chain is built from TRBV12-5 and TRBJ2-2; 9 nucleotides match TRBD2. CDR3 length equals 21 residues. V was pared by 0 bases and J by 4 bases, with 18 bases of the junction left unmatched. From germline, CDR1 is LGHNT and CDR2 FRNRAP. The CDR3: CASGLVDRAGGNPLGTGELFF. CDR3 nucleotides: TGTGCTAGTGGTTTGGTCGACCGAGCGGGGGGCAACCCATTGGGCACCGGGGAGCTGTTTTTT.

The V gene is TRBV7-9, the J gene TRBJ2-5, with D tentatively TRBD1 (6 bases). Germline assignment: CDR1 SEHNR and CDR2 FQNEAQ (reference sequence). The germline V and J ends were trimmed by 5 bases and 0 bases, with 16 bases remaining between them. The CDR3 length is 16 residues. The CDR3 region has the DNA TGTGCCAGCAGCCCCAACCCGCAGGGGTACCAAGAGACCCAGTACTTC. It codes for CASSPNPQGYQETQYF.

V and J are TRBV28 and TRBJ2-7; 7 bases are a match to TRBD1. Trimming removed 2 bases from V and 4 bases from J; junction bases left unmatched: 11. This CDR3 spans 16 amino acids. Germline values: CDR1 MDHEN, CDR2 SYDVKM. CDR3 residues: CASSLQGGAHPYEQYF. Written as DNA, the CDR3 is TGTGCCAGCAGTTTACAAGGGGGCGCCCATCCTTACGAGCAGTACTTC.

The rearrangement joins TRBV30 to TRBJ2-7, with D perhaps matching TRBD2 (5 bases). This CDR3 region has 13 residues. CDR1 and CDR2 from the germline V gene are GTSNPN and SVGIG (reference sequence). The germline V and J ends were trimmed by 7 bases and 3 bases, with 16 bases remaining between them. The CDR3 DNA sequence: TGTGCCTCCCGGACTGAAAAAGACTACGAGCAGTACTTC. Translated, it gives CASRTEKDYEQYF.

The chain joins TRBV25-1 to TRBJ1-2; D is undetermined. V was trimmed by 2 bases and J by 4 bases, leaving 11 bases between them. Germline values: CDR1 MGHDK, CDR2 SYGVNS. The CDR3 length is 14 residues. CDR3 region: CASSEDIRFYGYTF. The CDR3 DNA follows: TGTGCCAGCAGTGAAGATATACGGTTCTATGGCTACACCTTC.

The chain uses TRBV4-2 and TRBJ1-1; the match to TRBD1 covers 10 bases. J was trimmed by 12 bases and V by 0 bases; bases with no gene match: 16. Germline CDR1 reads LGHNA; CDR2 reads YNFKEQ. CDR3 length equals 17 residues. CDR3: CASSQEGQGFIPALTFF. The CDR3 DNA is TGTGCCAGCAGCCAAGAGGGACAGGGGTTTATACCCGCTTTAACTTTCTTT.

The chain couples TRBV5-4 to TRBJ1-6; D perhaps matches TRBD1 (6 bases). CDR1 SGHNT and CDR2 YYREEE come from the germline V gene (reference sequence). Deletions cut 3 bases from V and 7 bases from J, with 11 bases between. This CDR3 spans 14 amino acids. The CDR3 bases are TGTGCCAGCAGCTCCACAGGGTTGAATTCACCCCTCCACTTT. It specifies CASSSTGLNSPLHF.

This CDR3 reads CASSKQTNNYGYTF. The CDR3 DNA is TGTGCCAGCAGTAAACAGACTAATAACTATGGCTACACCTTC. The chain uses TRBV28 and TRBJ1-2; D unresolved. V lost 5 bases and J lost 1, with 11 bases in between. CDR1 is MDHEN, CDR2 SYDVKM, per germline. The CDR3 length is 14 residues.

The CDR3 DNA sequence: TGTGCCAGCAGGAAACAAACAACGAACACCGGGGAGCTGTTTTTT. This translates into CASRKQTTNTGELFF. The chain uses TRBV2 and TRBJ2-2, with D unresolved. Germline values: CDR1 SNHLY, CDR2 FYNNEI. Between the trimmed V and J ends, which lost 6 bases and 0 bases, there was a span of 11 bases. This CDR3 contains 15 residues.

The rearrangement links TRBV7-9 to TRBJ2-7, with 12 bases fitting TRBD2. V lost 6 bases and J lost 6; bases outside the gene matches: 6. This CDR3 spans 14 amino acids. CDR1 SEHNR and CDR2 FQNEAQ come from the germline V gene (reference sequence). CDR3 residues: CASSLAGGPGEQYF. In DNA, the CDR3 is TGTGCCAGCAGTCTAGCGGGAGGGCCAGGCGAGCAGTACTTC.

This clone appeared once. This chain links TRBV6-2 or TRBV6-3 with TRBJ2-3, with 11 bases fitting TRBD2. The CDR3 runs 16 residues. Germline-derived CDR1 and CDR2 are MNHEY and SVGEGT. V shed 6 bases, J shed 2 bases, and the junction held 7 bases outside the gene matches. This CDR3 is CASSPGTSGTTDTQYF. CDR3 DNA: TGTGCCAGCAGCCCCGGGACTAGCGGAACCACAGATACGCAGTATTTT.

This sequence joins TRBV9 and TRBJ1-2, with 7 bases aligning to TRBD1. J was trimmed by 4 bases and V by 0 bases; bases with no gene match: 6. The CDR3 loop spans 15 amino acids. Germline CDR1 and CDR2: SGDLS and YYNGEE. CDR3 sequence: CASSVEAGGLYGYTF. The CDR3 DNA sequence: TGTGCCAGCAGCGTAGAGGCAGGGGGACTCTATGGCTACACCTTC.

This clone showed up just a few times. The chain couples TRBV28 to TRBJ1-5, with a possible D match to TRBD1 (5 bases). Germline CDR1 is MDHEN and CDR2 is SYDVKM. Between the trimmed V and J ends, which lost 6 bases and 4 bases, there was a span of 25 bases. The CDR3 runs to 18 residues. CDR3 nucleotide sequence: TGTGCCAGCAGATCTCCGGGGCTGGCAGGCGGGAGGAATCAGCCCCAGCATTTT. It codes for CASRSPGLAGGRNQPQHF.

The V gene is TRBV10-3, the J gene TRBJ1-4; tentative D call: TRBD1 (5 bases). The V end was cut by 4 bases, the J end by 8 bases, with 11 bases between. This CDR3 region has 13 residues. In germline, CDR1 is ENHRY, CDR2 SYGVKD. The CDR3 nucleotides are TGTGCCATCAGTGGGGGCCCTGGGGAAAAACTGTTTTTT. It encodes CAISGGPGEKLFF.

This chain links TRBV24-1 with TRBJ2-3; TRBD1 agrees at 7 bases. Germline CDR1 reads KGHDR; CDR2 reads SFDVKD. The CDR3 length is 17 residues. Unmatched junction bases numbered 8, after V lost 1 base and J lost 2 bases. DNA of the CDR3: TGTGCCACCAGTGATTTCACTACAGGGGCATACACAGATACGCAGTATTTT. It translates to CATSDFTTGAYTDTQYF.

The chain employs TRBV6-5 and TRBJ1-5; a possible D gene is TRBD1 (5 bases). The ends were cut back, 2 bases at V and 5 bases at J, with 7 bases in the middle. The CDR3 has 13 amino acids. The V gene's germline CDR1 is MNHEY and CDR2 SVGAGI. CDR3 sequence reads: CASSYGGYQPQHF. The DNA of the CDR3 is TGTGCCAGCAGTTACGGGGGGTATCAGCCCCAGCATTTT.

The chain uses TRBV13 and TRBJ2-5; D is perhaps TRBD2 (6 bases). Germline V gives CDR1 PRHDT, CDR2 FYEKMQ (reference sequence). Trimming took off 4 bases at V and 0 bases at J, with 9 bases between the two ends. The CDR3 sequence is 14 residues long. In DNA form, the CDR3 reads TGTGCCAGCAGCTCCAGCGGGTACCAAGAGACCCAGTACTTC. As protein: CASSSSGYQETQYF.

This sequence joins TRBV5-1 and TRBJ2-1; D might be TRBD1 (6 bases). CDR1 is SGHRS, CDR2 YFSETQ, per germline. Trimming cost V 3 bases and J 4 bases, with 14 bases left between them. The CDR3 runs 15 residues. The CDR3 sequence is CASSSYRATYNEQFF. The CDR3, as DNA: TGCGCCAGCAGCTCGTACAGGGCCACTTACAATGAGCAGTTCTTC.

The J gene is TRBJ1-2, the V gene TRBV12-3 or TRBV12-4; 9 bases line up with TRBD1. This CDR3 has 12 residues. Trimming removed 6 bases from V and 8 bases from J; junction bases left unmatched: 4. The DNA of the CDR3 is TGTGCCAGCAGACAGGGGGCGGAGGGCTACACCTTC. It encodes CASRQGAEGYTF.

The chain carries TRBV4-1 and TRBJ1-2, with D possibly being TRBD1 (5 bases). Trimming stripped 0 bases from V and 4 bases from J, with 6 bases between. CDR3 length: 13 amino acids. Per the germline V gene, CDR1 is MGHRA and CDR2 is YSYEKL. As DNA, the CDR3 is TGCGCCAGCAGCCAAGAGGGGGGCTATGGCTACACCTTC. Translation gives CASSQEGGYGYTF.

The chain joins TRBV18 to TRBJ1-5; D is unresolved. Trimming took off 5 bases at V and 1 base at J, with 12 bases between the two ends. The CDR3 consists of 15 residues. The V gene's germline CDR1 is KGHSH and CDR2 LQKENI. The CDR3 DNA is TGTGCCAGCTCAATCAATCAGGAAAGCAATCAGCCCCAGCATTTT. It specifies CASSINQESNQPQHF.

The J gene is TRBJ1-1, the V gene TRBV28; D is perhaps TRBD1 (6 bases). This CDR3 is 13 amino acids long. V was trimmed by 11 bases and J by 3 bases, leaving 16 bases between them. Germline CDR1 MDHEN, CDR2 SYDVKM. CDR3 in DNA: TGTGCCGCCCGGGGGGGGGCCTACACTGAAGCTTTCTTT. Translation gives CAARGGAYTEAFF.